Listed below are T cell receptor beta chains from one sample, sequenced in a study of blood T cells in healthy people across ages. TCRdb processed the 5' RACE reads anew with MiXCR; each CDR3 protein has one entry. This sample carries approximately 730,000 distinct CDR3 sequences, roughly 43% of them seen once, and the ten largest clones take 20% to 25%. The sequencing input was blood. Every receptor here comes from an older woman in good health. Both conserved end residues are trimmed from each CDR3. Each record gives: V gene, CDR3 protein.

>TRBV6-6
AIGTSGRVGEF
>TRBV6-2/TRBV6-3
ASTLDISYGYT
>TRBV20-1
SARALIGGAGTVQF
>TRBV10-3
AINTQGSSYEQY
>TRBV20-1
SAGRGYGYT
>TRBV6-1
ASTETGGDYEKLF
>TRBV6-2/TRBV6-3
ASSFGGSMAEAF
>TRBV3-1
ASSPIQGPGANVLT
>TRBV28
ASSSAAVADPRETQY
>TRBV5-1
ASTPDPIAAGELF
>TRBV9
ASSVASLGGATDTQY
>TRBV18
ASSEGTDLSYEQY
>TRBV4-2
ASSQDQGGSGKQF
>TRBV21-1
ASSTLGTSGISSYNEQF
>TRBV4-1
ASSPGQGPTDTQY
>TRBV11-3
ASSLNQIDTQY
>TRBV5-1
ASSLGTSQYNEQY
>TRBV28
ASSSTGGRETQY
>TRBV29-1
SVDRGNTEAF
>TRBV21-1
ASVYRGQVYNEQF
>TRBV7-2
ASSQDRVIGYT
>TRBV11-2
ASSLGLANEQY
>TRBV20-1
SARDPWREGSYNEQF
>TRBV5-1
ASSRIGGSGYNEQF
>TRBV6-2/TRBV6-3
ASSWGTANEKLF
>TRBV6-6
ASSYLNEQF
>TRBV6-5
ASSSLRPTVSDTEAF
>TRBV12-3/TRBV12-4
ASSPRQSNYGYT
>TRBV7-8
ASIEGREQY
>TRBV3-1
ASSRNYGQY
>TRBV11-2
ASSPGTSGQEY
>TRBV5-6
ASSGRTAPGADTQY
>TRBV20-1
SSSRGAFYEQY
>TRBV3-1
ASSPTSGGAGEQF
>TRBV11-2
ASSWRGTQFFTEAF
>TRBV3-1
ASSGVSSYNEQY
>TRBV9
ASSARTAADEQF
>TRBV18
ASSPSTRGTEAF
>TRBV6-2/TRBV6-3
ASSYPGMNTEAF
>TRBV27
ASSPFGTESYNEQF
>TRBV7-9
ASSPNRAREETQY
>TRBV11-2
ASSFGRAIYNEQF
>TRBV7-8
ASSSPRDRKETDTQY
>TRBV9
ASSVGMGEAGEQY
>TRBV7-3
ASSLGPYEKLF
>TRBV6-2/TRBV6-3
ASSALAKNIQY
>TRBV29-1
SVEEGSSYEQY
>TRBV9
ASSVSREALRDTQY
>TRBV27
ASSTLGQLNGYT
>TRBV10-3
AISESGDPTDTQY
>TRBV10-3
AISESVGMGQGNYGYT
>TRBV19
ASRTPGQYSEQF
>TRBV29-1
SVAGLAGVGDTQY